This is a list of T cell receptor beta chains from one sample in a study of post-analysis software for immune sequencing data. TCRdb reanalysed the PCR reads using MiXCR and keeps one entry per CDR3 protein. The repertoire has about 500,000 distinct CDR3 sequences, under 55% of them found once; the top ten carry 9.5% to 13%. Source material: blood. These receptor sequences come from a girl under 18 with multiple sclerosis. Both conserved end residues are part of each CDR3. D genes are given only for firm matches. Clone size is given for some rows only: seen once, a few or many times, or a class if the clone is expanded.

CDR3 DNA: TGTGCCACCAGCAGACAGGGCTACACCGGGGAGCGGTTTTTT; CDR3 protein: CATSRQGYTGERFF; J gene: TRBJ2-2; D gene: NA; V gene: TRBV15; clone size: NA
CDR3 DNA: TGCAGCGTTGGACAGGGGGGAGGTACGCAGTATTTT; CDR3 protein: CSVGQGGGTQYF; J gene: TRBJ2-3; D gene: TRBD1; V gene: TRBV29-1; clone size: NA
CDR3 DNA: TGTGCCACCGGGGAAGCCGAATACACTGAAGCTTTCTTT; CDR3 protein: CATGEAEYTEAFF; J gene: TRBJ1-1; D gene: NA; V gene: TRBV28; clone size: few
CDR3 DNA: TGTGCCAGCAGTGCCGGGACGTTCCCCGGCAACAATGAGCAGTTCTTC; CDR3 protein: CASSAGTFPGNNEQFF; J gene: TRBJ2-1; D gene: NA; V gene: TRBV27; clone size: NA
CDR3 DNA: TGTGCCATCGGACAGGGGGTCGGACAGCCCCAGCATTTT; CDR3 protein: CAIGQGVGQPQHF; J gene: TRBJ1-5; D gene: TRBD1; V gene: TRBV10-3; clone size: NA
CDR3 DNA: TGTGCCAGCAGCCATGACAGTTCCTACGAGCAGTACTTC; CDR3 protein: CASSHDSSYEQYF; J gene: TRBJ2-7; D gene: NA; V gene: TRBV7-9; clone size: NA
CDR3 DNA: TGTGCCAGCAGTTTTGGTGACGGGAGTGATACGCAGTATTTT; CDR3 protein: CASSFGDGSDTQYF; J gene: TRBJ2-3; D gene: NA; V gene: TRBV27; clone size: few
CDR3 DNA: TGTGCCAGCAGTCCTGCGGGAGGGCGGAACAATGAGCAGTTCTTC; CDR3 protein: CASSPAGGRNNEQFF; J gene: TRBJ2-1; D gene: TRBD2; V gene: TRBV6-5; clone size: NA
CDR3 DNA: TGTGCCAGCGGCCAACTTGCGGGCTCCTACAATGAGCAGTTCTTC; CDR3 protein: CASGQLAGSYNEQFF; J gene: TRBJ2-1; D gene: NA; V gene: TRBV3-1; clone size: NA
CDR3 DNA: TGCGCCAGCAGCACAATTCCGGGACAGACCTATGGCTACACCTTC; CDR3 protein: CASSTIPGQTYGYTF; J gene: TRBJ1-2; D gene: TRBD1; V gene: TRBV5-1; clone size: few
CDR3 DNA: TGCAGTGCTAGAAGGGCGGATACGCAGTATTTT; CDR3 protein: CSARRADTQYF; J gene: TRBJ2-3; D gene: NA; V gene: TRBV20-1; clone size: few
CDR3 DNA: TGTGCCAGCAGCCTGTCCTCGCGGGAGGGCTACGAGCAGTACTTC; CDR3 protein: CASSLSSREGYEQYF; J gene: TRBJ2-7; D gene: TRBD2; V gene: TRBV3-1; clone size: NA
CDR3 DNA: TGCGCCAGCAGCTTGGCCGGGGACCGCTACACAGATACGCAGTATTTT; CDR3 protein: CASSLAGDRYTDTQYF; J gene: TRBJ2-3; D gene: NA; V gene: TRBV5-1; clone size: NA
CDR3 DNA: TGCAGTGCCCCTAACAGGGGAATCTACGAGCAGTACTTC; CDR3 protein: CSAPNRGIYEQYF; J gene: TRBJ2-7; D gene: TRBD1; V gene: TRBV20-1; clone size: few
CDR3 DNA: TGTGCCAGCAGTTACGCGGGACTAGCGGCTTACAATGAGCAGTTCTTC; CDR3 protein: CASSYAGLAAYNEQFF; J gene: TRBJ2-1; D gene: TRBD2; V gene: TRBV6-5; clone size: few
CDR3 DNA: TGTGCCAGCAGCTTGGGCGGGACAGGGGACCTAGGTGGAGGGACCCAGTACTTC; CDR3 protein: CASSLGGTGDLGGGTQYF; J gene: TRBJ2-5; D gene: TRBD1; V gene: TRBV7-2; clone size: few
CDR3 DNA: TGCGCCAGCAGCTTGAGTAGCGGAGAGGAAGAGACCCAGTACTTC; CDR3 protein: CASSLSSGEEETQYF; J gene: TRBJ2-5; D gene: NA; V gene: TRBV5-1; clone size: NA
CDR3 DNA: TGTGCCAACAGTTGGAATCCGGGACAGGACACCTACGAGCAGTACTTC; CDR3 protein: CANSWNPGQDTYEQYF; J gene: TRBJ2-7; D gene: TRBD1; V gene: TRBV6-2/TRBV6-3; clone size: NA
CDR3 DNA: TGTGCCAGCAGTTTGGACCTAAGGAGTGGCTACACCTTC; CDR3 protein: CASSLDLRSGYTF; J gene: TRBJ1-2; D gene: NA; V gene: TRBV12-3/TRBV12-4; clone size: NA
CDR3 DNA: TGCAGCGTTCCCTTCCGGACAGGGTCGGGAGAAAAACTGTTTTTT; CDR3 protein: CSVPFRTGSGEKLFF; J gene: TRBJ1-4; D gene: TRBD1; V gene: TRBV29-1; clone size: NA
CDR3 DNA: TGCGCCAGCAGCCAAGATCTTTATTCACCCCTCCACTTT; CDR3 protein: CASSQDLYSPLHF; J gene: TRBJ1-6; D gene: NA; V gene: TRBV4-1; clone size: NA
CDR3 DNA: TGTGCCAGCAGTTTTAGTTGGAATCAGCCCCAGCATTTT; CDR3 protein: CASSFSWNQPQHF; J gene: TRBJ1-5; D gene: NA; V gene: TRBV12-3/TRBV12-4; clone size: NA
CDR3 DNA: TGCAGCGTTAAGGGGGCGGCCTACAATGAGCAGTTCTTC; CDR3 protein: CSVKGAAYNEQFF; J gene: TRBJ2-1; D gene: TRBD1; V gene: TRBV29-1; clone size: NA
CDR3 DNA: TGTGCCAGCAGTTTGGGAAGGAACTATGGCTACACCTTC; CDR3 protein: CASSLGRNYGYTF; J gene: TRBJ1-2; D gene: NA; V gene: TRBV7-2; clone size: NA
CDR3 DNA: TGTGCCAGCAACACGGATAGCGGGGGCTACAATGAGCAGTACTTC; CDR3 protein: CASNTDSGGYNEQYF; J gene: TRBJ2-5; D gene: TRBD2; V gene: TRBV7-2; clone size: few
CDR3 DNA: TGCGCCAGCAGCCAAAGCGGGAGCCTCACCTACGAGCAGTACTTC; CDR3 protein: CASSQSGSLTYEQYF; J gene: TRBJ2-7; D gene: TRBD2; V gene: TRBV4-1; clone size: NA
CDR3 DNA: TGTGCCAGCAGTCGGATAGGGGGCCGGGAGACCCAGTACTTC; CDR3 protein: CASSRIGGRETQYF; J gene: TRBJ2-5; D gene: TRBD1; V gene: TRBV6-1; clone size: few